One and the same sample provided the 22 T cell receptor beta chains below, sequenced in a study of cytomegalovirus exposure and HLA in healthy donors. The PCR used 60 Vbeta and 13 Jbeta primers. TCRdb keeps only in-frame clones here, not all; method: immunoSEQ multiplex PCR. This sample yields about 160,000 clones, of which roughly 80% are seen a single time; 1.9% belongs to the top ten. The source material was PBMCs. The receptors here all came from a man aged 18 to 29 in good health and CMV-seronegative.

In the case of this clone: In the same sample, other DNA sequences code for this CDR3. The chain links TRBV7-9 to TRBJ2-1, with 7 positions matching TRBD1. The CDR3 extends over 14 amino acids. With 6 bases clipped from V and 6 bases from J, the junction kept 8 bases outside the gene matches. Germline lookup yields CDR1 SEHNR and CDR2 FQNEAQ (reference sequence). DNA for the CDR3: TGTGCCAGCAGTTTGGCAGGGGGAACCAATGAGCAGTTCTTC. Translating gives CASSLAGGTNEQFF.

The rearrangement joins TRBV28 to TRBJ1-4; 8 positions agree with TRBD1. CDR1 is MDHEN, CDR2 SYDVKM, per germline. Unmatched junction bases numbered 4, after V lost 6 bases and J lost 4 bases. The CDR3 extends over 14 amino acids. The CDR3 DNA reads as TGTGCCAGCAGGTTTACAGGGGGTAATGAAAAACTGTTTTTT. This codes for CASRFTGGNEKLFF.

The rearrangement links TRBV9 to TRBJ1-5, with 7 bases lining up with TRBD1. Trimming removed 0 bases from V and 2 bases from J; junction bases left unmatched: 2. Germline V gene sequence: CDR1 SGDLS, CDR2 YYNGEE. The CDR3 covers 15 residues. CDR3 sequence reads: CASSVGQGGNQPQHF. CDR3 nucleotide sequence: TGTGCCAGCAGCGTAGGACAGGGAGGCAATCAGCCCCAGCATTTT.

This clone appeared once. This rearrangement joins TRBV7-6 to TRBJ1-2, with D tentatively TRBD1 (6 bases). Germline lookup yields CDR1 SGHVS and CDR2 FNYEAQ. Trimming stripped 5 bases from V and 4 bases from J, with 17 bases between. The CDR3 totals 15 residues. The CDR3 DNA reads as TGTGCCAGCAGCGCAGGACAGCCTTTTTCCTATGGCTACACCTTC. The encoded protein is CASSAGQPFSYGYTF. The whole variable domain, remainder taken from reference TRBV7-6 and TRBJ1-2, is GAGVSQSPRYKVTKRGQDVALRCDPISGHVSLYWYRQALGQGPEFLTYFNYEAQQDKSGLPNDRFSAERPEGSISTLTIQRTEQRDSAMYRCASSAGQPFSYGYTFGSGTRLTVV.

CDR3 nucleotides: TGTGCCAGCAGTTACTCGAGCGGAGGGATCGTCTATGGCTACACCTTC. It translates to CASSYSSGGIVYGYTF. The V and J genes are TRBV6-5 and TRBJ1-2; D call uncertain. Trimming removed 0 bases from V and 4 bases from J, with 15 bases in between. Germline CDR1 and CDR2: MNHEY and SVGAGI. The CDR3 consists of 16 residues.

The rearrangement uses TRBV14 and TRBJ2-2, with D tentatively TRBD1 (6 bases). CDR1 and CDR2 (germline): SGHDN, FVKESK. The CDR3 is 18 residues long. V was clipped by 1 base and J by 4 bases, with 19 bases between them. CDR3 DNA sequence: TGTGCCAGCAGCCAAGGGTTGGCAGGGGATCCGATCACCGGGGAGCTGTTTTTT. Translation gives CASSQGLAGDPITGELFF.

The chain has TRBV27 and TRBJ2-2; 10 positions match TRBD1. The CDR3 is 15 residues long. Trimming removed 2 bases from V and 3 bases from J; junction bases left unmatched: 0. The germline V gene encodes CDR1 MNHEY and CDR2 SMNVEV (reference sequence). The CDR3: CASSLGTGDTGELFF. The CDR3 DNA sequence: TGTGCCAGCAGTTTAGGGACAGGGGACACCGGGGAGCTGTTTTTT.

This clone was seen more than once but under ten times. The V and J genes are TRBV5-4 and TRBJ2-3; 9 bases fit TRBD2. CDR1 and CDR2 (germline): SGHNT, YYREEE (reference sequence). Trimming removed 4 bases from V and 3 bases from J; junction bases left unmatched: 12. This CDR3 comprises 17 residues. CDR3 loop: CASSASLAGIKTDTQYF. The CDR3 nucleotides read TGTGCCAGCAGCGCATCGCTAGCGGGAATTAAGACAGATACGCAGTATTTT.

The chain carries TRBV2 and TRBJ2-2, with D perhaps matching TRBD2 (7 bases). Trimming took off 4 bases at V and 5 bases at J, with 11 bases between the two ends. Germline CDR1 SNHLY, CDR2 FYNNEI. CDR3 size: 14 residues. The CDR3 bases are TGTGCCAGCAGTGTGCGGGGGCGGACCGGGGAGCTGTTTTTT. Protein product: CASSVRGRTGELFF.

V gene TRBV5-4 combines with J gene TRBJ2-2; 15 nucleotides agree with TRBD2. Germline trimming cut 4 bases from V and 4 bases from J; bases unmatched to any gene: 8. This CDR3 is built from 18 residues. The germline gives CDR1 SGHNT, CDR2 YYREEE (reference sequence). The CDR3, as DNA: TGTGCCAGCAGCGACCGGACTAGCGGGAGGGCGGGCACCGGGGAGCTGTTTTTT. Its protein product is CASSDRTSGRAGTGELFF.

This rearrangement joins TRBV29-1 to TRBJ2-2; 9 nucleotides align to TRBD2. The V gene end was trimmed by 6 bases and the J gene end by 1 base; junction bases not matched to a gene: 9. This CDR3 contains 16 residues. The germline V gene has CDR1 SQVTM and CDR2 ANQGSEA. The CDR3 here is CSVQTRTSVNTGELFF. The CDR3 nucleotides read TGCAGCGTCCAAACCCGGACTAGCGTGAACACCGGGGAGCTGTTTTTT.

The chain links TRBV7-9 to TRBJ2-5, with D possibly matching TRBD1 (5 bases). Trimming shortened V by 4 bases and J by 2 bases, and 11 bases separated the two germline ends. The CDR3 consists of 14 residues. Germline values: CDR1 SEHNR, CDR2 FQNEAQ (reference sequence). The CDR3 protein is CASSSDRLQETQYF. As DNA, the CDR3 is TGTGCCAGCAGCTCCGACAGATTGCAAGAGACCCAGTACTTC.

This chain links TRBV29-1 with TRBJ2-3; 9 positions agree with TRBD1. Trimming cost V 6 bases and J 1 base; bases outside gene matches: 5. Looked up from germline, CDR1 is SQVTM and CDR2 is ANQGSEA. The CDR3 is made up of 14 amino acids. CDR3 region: CSVTGTGCTDTQYF. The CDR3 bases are TGCAGCGTGACGGGGACAGGGTGCACAGATACGCAGTATTTT.

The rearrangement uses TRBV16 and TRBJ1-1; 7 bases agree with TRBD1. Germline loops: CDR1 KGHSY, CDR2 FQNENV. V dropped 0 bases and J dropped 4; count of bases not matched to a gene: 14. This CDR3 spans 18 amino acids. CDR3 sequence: CASSQSGWTGPRGTEAFF. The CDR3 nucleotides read TGTGCCAGCAGCCAATCGGGCTGGACAGGCCCAAGGGGCACTGAAGCTTTCTTT.

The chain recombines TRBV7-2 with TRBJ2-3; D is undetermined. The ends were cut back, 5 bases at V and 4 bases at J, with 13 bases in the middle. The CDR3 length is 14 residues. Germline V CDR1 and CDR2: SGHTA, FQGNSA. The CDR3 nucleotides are TGTGCCAGCAGCAAGCCAACCTCCTCAGATACGCAGTATTTT. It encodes CASSKPTSSDTQYF.

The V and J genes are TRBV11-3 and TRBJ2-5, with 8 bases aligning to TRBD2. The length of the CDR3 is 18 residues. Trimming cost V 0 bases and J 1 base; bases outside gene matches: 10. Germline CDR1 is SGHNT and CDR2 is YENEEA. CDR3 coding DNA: TGTGCCAGCAGCTTAGAGCCCTATAAAGCGGGGGTCCAAGAGACCCAGTACTTC. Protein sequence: CASSLEPYKAGVQETQYF. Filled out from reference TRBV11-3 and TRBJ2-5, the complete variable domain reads EAGVVQSPRYKIIEKKQPVAFWCNPISGHNTLYWYLQNLGQGPELLIRYENEEAVDDSQLPKDRFSAERLKGVDSTLKIQPAELGDSAVYLCASSLEPYKAGVQETQYFGPGTRLLVL.

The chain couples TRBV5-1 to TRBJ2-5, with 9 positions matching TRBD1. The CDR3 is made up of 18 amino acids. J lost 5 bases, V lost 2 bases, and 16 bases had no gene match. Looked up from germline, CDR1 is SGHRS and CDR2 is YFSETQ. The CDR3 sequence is CASSFPAGTGMGGETQYF. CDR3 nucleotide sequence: TGCGCCAGCAGCTTCCCTGCCGGGACAGGGATGGGTGGGGAGACCCAGTACTTC.

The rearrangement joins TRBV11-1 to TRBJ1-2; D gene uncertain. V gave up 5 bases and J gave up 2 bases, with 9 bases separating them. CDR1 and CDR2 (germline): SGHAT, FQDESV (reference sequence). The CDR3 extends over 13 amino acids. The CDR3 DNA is TGTGCCAGCAGCCCCTCGGGAAACTATGGCTACACCTTC. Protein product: CASSPSGNYGYTF.

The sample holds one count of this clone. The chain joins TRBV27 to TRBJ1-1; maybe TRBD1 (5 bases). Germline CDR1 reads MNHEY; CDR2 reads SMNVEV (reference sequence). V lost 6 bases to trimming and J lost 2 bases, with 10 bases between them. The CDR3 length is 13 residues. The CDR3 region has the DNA TGTGCCAGCAGGCTCACAGGTAACACTGAAGCTTTCTTT. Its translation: CASRLTGNTEAFF.

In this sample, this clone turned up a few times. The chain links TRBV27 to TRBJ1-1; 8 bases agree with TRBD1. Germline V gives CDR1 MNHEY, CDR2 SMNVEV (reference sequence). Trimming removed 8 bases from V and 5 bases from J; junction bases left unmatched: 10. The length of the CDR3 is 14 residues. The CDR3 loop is CASALDRGWTEAFF. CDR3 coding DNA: TGTGCCAGCGCACTAGACAGGGGATGGACTGAAGCTTTCTTT.

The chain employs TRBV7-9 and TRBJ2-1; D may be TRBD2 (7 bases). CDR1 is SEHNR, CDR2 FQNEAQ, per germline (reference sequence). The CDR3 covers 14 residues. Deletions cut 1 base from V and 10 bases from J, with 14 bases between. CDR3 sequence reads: CASSLVGGQGEQFF. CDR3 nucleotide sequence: TGTGCCAGCAGCTTAGTCGGGGGGCAGGGCGAGCAGTTCTTC.

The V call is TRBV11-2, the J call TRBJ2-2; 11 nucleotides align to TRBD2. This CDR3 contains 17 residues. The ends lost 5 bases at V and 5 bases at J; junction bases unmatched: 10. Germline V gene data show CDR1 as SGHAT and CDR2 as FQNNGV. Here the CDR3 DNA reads TGTGCCAGCAGCCCCCGCCGACTAGCGGGAAGGACCGGGGAGCTGTTTTTT. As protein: CASSPRRLAGRTGELFF.